This is a list of T cell receptor beta chains from one sample in a study of radiotherapy plus CTLA-4 blockade in lung cancer. Clones were sequenced by immunoSEQ multiplex PCR, and TCRdb holds only the in-frame ones, with some missing. The sample shows about 68,000 clones, about 80% of them seen only once. The sequences come from peripheral blood, collected from a patient treated with radiotherapy plus ipilimumab. These receptors were collected from a human donor with non-small cell lung cancer who had a complete response to radiotherapy plus ipilimumab. The CDR3 runs from the conserved cysteine through the conserved F or W. Each record gives: clone size, D gene, J gene, V gene, CDR3 DNA, CDR3 protein. The D gene is left open where the match is weak. Size tells how often a clone was seen (once, few, many) or the class of an expanded clone, and some rows leave it out.

size: -
D: TRBD2
J: TRBJ2-4
V: TRBV7-6
DNA: TGTGCCAGCAGCCCAAGGACTAGCGGGGGTGTAGCCAAAAACATTCAGTACTTC
CDR3: CASSPRTSGGVAKNIQYF

size: -
D: -
J: TRBJ2-3
V: TRBV25-1
DNA: TGTGCCAGCAGTGATTGGGCTAGGGACACAGATACGCAGTATTTT
CDR3: CASSDWARDTDTQYF

size: -
D: TRBD1
J: TRBJ2-3
V: TRBV2
DNA: TGTGCCAGCCGGGACAGCGCCCTCAGCACAGATACGCAGTATTTT
CDR3: CASRDSALSTDTQYF

size: -
D: TRBD2
J: TRBJ2-6
V: TRBV18
DNA: TGTGCCAGCTCACCATTTACTAGCGGTGGAGGCTCTGGGGCCAACGTCCTGACTTTC
CDR3: CASSPFTSGGGSGANVLTF

size: -
D: TRBD2
J: TRBJ2-1
V: TRBV7-8
DNA: TGTGCCAGCAGCTCCCGTTTACGGGAGGGCCAGTTCTTC
CDR3: CASSSRLREGQFF

size: -
D: -
J: TRBJ1-3
V: TRBV9
DNA: TGTGCCAGCAGCGTAGATGGAAACTCTGGAAACACCATATATTTT
CDR3: CASSVDGNSGNTIYF

size: few
D: -
J: TRBJ1-3
V: TRBV21-1
DNA: TGTGCCAGTCTCCGCGGAAACACCATATATTTT
CDR3: CASLRGNTIYF

size: -
D: -
J: TRBJ2-7
V: TRBV6-5
DNA: TGTGCCAGCAGTCGCCAAGGTAAAAGCTCCTACGAGCAGTACTTC
CDR3: CASSRQGKSSYEQYF

size: -
D: -
J: TRBJ2-3
V: TRBV10-1
DNA: TGCGCCAGCAGTGAGAGGTTAGCGAAAGGGACAGATACGCAGTATTTT
CDR3: CASSERLAKGTDTQYF

size: -
D: TRBD1
J: TRBJ1-5
V: TRBV6-5
DNA: TGTGCCAGCAGCCCAGGGGGACGGAATCAGCCCCAGCATTTT
CDR3: CASSPGGRNQPQHF

size: -
D: -
J: TRBJ2-3
V: TRBV13
DNA: TGTGCCAGCAGCCGAGGAGGGGGAGCGGGGCCTCCTACGAAAGATACGCAGTATTTT
CDR3: CASSRGGGAGPPTKDTQYF

size: -
D: -
J: TRBJ2-5
V: TRBV2
DNA: TGTGCCAGCAGTCTCTCGGAAGAGACCCAGTACTTC
CDR3: CASSLSEETQYF

size: -
D: -
J: TRBJ1-2
V: TRBV6-5
DNA: TGTGCCAGCAGTTACGGGATGGAAGGCTACACCTTC
CDR3: CASSYGMEGYTF

size: -
D: TRBD1
J: TRBJ1-2
V: TRBV2
DNA: TGTGCCAGCAGTCCAGGGGGCGGGTATGGCTACACCTTC
CDR3: CASSPGGGYGYTF

size: once
D: -
J: TRBJ2-5
V: TRBV7-7
DNA: TGTGCTAGCAGCCCCGGAGCGCCAGGGTCGTACCAAGAGACCCAGTACTTC
CDR3: CASSPGAPGSYQETQYF

size: -
D: -
J: TRBJ2-7
V: TRBV6-5
DNA: TGTGCCAGCAGTGAACCCGAGGGGGGCGAGCAGTACTTC
CDR3: CASSEPEGGEQYF

size: -
D: -
J: TRBJ1-1
V: TRBV30
DNA: TGTGCCTGGAGGGCCCAGGGAGAGTACACTGAAGCTTTCTTT
CDR3: CAWRAQGEYTEAFF

size: -
D: TRBD2
J: TRBJ2-3
V: TRBV4-3
DNA: TGCGCCAGCAGCCAACAACCTCCGGGACTAGCGGGGGGAATAGATACGCAGTATTTT
CDR3: CASSQQPPGLAGGIDTQYF

size: -
D: -
J: TRBJ2-5
V: TRBV7-9
DNA: TGTGCCAGCAGCTGGTACGCTGGCGATCGGGAGACCCAGTACTTC
CDR3: CASSWYAGDRETQYF

size: -
D: TRBD1
J: TRBJ1-2
V: TRBV5-6
DNA: TGTGCCAGCAGAAATCGACGACAGGGGGCGGCCTATGGCTACACCTTC
CDR3: CASRNRRQGAAYGYTF

size: medium-sized
D: -
J: TRBJ1-5
V: TRBV10-3
DNA: TGTGCGTTCCAGAATCAGCCCCAGCATTTT
CDR3: CAFQNQPQHF

size: -
D: TRBD1
J: TRBJ2-3
V: TRBV7-9
DNA: TGTGCCAGCAGCTTAGAAAGGGGACAGGGTGCAGATACGCAGTATTTT
CDR3: CASSLERGQGADTQYF

size: -
D: -
J: TRBJ2-5
V: TRBV5-6
DNA: TGTGCCAGCAGCTTGGATCAGAGGATAGAGACCCAGTACTTC
CDR3: CASSLDQRIETQYF

size: -
D: TRBD1
J: TRBJ1-2
V: TRBV25-1
DNA: TGTGCCAGCAGTGAAGTCAAAGGACAGGCCTATGGCTACACCTTC
CDR3: CASSEVKGQAYGYTF

size: -
D: -
J: TRBJ2-5
V: TRBV6-1
DNA: TGTGCCAGCAGTGCCCTGTGGGGACAAAAAGAGACCCAGTACTTC
CDR3: CASSALWGQKETQYF

size: -
D: -
J: TRBJ2-5
V: TRBV14
DNA: TGTGCCAGCAGCCAAGGTCGGAGATCCGAGACCCAGTACTTC
CDR3: CASSQGRRSETQYF

size: -
D: TRBD1
J: TRBJ1-2
V: TRBV5-1
DNA: TGCGCCAGCAGCAACGCGGGACAGGGGAACTATGGCTACACCTTC
CDR3: CASSNAGQGNYGYTF

size: -
D: TRBD1
J: TRBJ1-3
V: TRBV11-3
DNA: TGTGCCAGCAGCTCGGACAGGGGAAACACCATATATTTT
CDR3: CASSSDRGNTIYF

size: -
D: TRBD1
J: TRBJ2-1
V: TRBV6-1
DNA: TGTGCCAGCAGTGAAGCCTACAGGGGCGGGTACAATGAGCAGTTCTTC
CDR3: CASSEAYRGGYNEQFF

size: -
D: -
J: TRBJ2-5
V: TRBV13
DNA: TGTGCCAGCAGTCCCCAGGGGGGAGAGACCCAGCACTTC
CDR3: CASSPQGGETQHF

size: -
D: TRBD1
J: TRBJ2-7
V: TRBV2
DNA: TGTGCCAGCCAAGGACAGGCCGGTGAGCAGTACTTC
CDR3: CASQGQAGEQYF

size: -
D: -
J: TRBJ1-1
V: TRBV6-5
DNA: TGTGCCAGCAGCCAAGGTAGCGAAGCTTTCTTT
CDR3: CASSQGSEAFF

size: -
D: -
J: TRBJ2-6
V: TRBV21-1
DNA: TGTGCCAGCAGCAAATATAGAGGGCTGCTCTCTGGGGCCAACGTCCTGACTTTC
CDR3: CASSKYRGLLSGANVLTF

size: once
D: -
J: TRBJ1-2
V: TRBV5-4
DNA: TGTGCCAGCAGCTCGACAGATAACTATGGCTACACCTTC
CDR3: CASSSTDNYGYTF

size: -
D: -
J: TRBJ1-2
V: TRBV29-1
DNA: TGCAGCGTTGATAAGGAGGGCGGCTACACCTTC
CDR3: CSVDKEGGYTF

size: few
D: -
J: TRBJ1-6
V: TRBV6-1
DNA: TGTGCCAGCAGTGAAGCGCGGGGGACTTCACCCCTCCACTTT
CDR3: CASSEARGTSPLHF

size: -
D: TRBD2
J: TRBJ2-2
V: TRBV2
DNA: TGTGCCAGCAGTGTCTCGGGGGGGGACACCGGGGAGCTGTTTTTT
CDR3: CASSVSGGDTGELFF

size: once
D: TRBD2
J: TRBJ2-5
V: TRBV7-2
DNA: TGTGCCAGCAGCTTCCAAGCGGGAGCGGGTGAGACCCAGTACTTC
CDR3: CASSFQAGAGETQYF

size: -
D: TRBD1
J: TRBJ1-5
V: TRBV29-1
DNA: TGCAGCGCCGGACAGGGGGATCAGCCCCAGCATTTT
CDR3: CSAGQGDQPQHF

size: few
D: -
J: TRBJ1-6
V: TRBV5-1
DNA: TGCGCCAGCAGCTTGGGGGGGGGTTCACCCCTCCACTTT
CDR3: CASSLGGGSPLHF

size: -
D: TRBD1
J: TRBJ1-2
V: TRBV18
DNA: TGTGCCAGCTCGCCCGGGGTCAGGGGGCCTCTTGGCTATGGCTACACCTTC
CDR3: CASSPGVRGPLGYGYTF

size: few
D: -
J: TRBJ1-3
V: TRBV21-1
DNA: TGTGCCAGCAGGACGGGACATGCTCCTGGAAACACCATATATTTT
CDR3: CASRTGHAPGNTIYF

size: -
D: TRBD1
J: TRBJ1-1
V: TRBV30
DNA: TGTGCCTGGAGTGCTGACAGGGTGGCTGAAGCTTTCTTT
CDR3: CAWSADRVAEAFF

size: -
D: -
J: TRBJ2-6
V: TRBV29-1
DNA: TGCAGCGTGGGAGGACCGCCCTCTGGGGCCAACGTCCTGACTTTC
CDR3: CSVGGPPSGANVLTF

size: -
D: TRBD1
J: TRBJ1-5
V: TRBV10-2
DNA: TGCGCCAGCAGTGAGAGTTGGTACAGGGGGCCTGGTCAGCCCCAGCATTTT
CDR3: CASSESWYRGPGQPQHF

size: -
D: TRBD2
J: TRBJ2-1
V: TRBV7-8
DNA: TGTGCCAGCAGCTTACAGGGACTAGCTGTGTACAATGAGCAGTTCTTC
CDR3: CASSLQGLAVYNEQFF

size: -
D: TRBD1
J: TRBJ2-1
V: TRBV14
DNA: TGTGCCAGCAGCTCCCGGACAGGCCAGAGCTCCTACAATGAGCAGTTCTTC
CDR3: CASSSRTGQSSYNEQFF

size: once
D: -
J: TRBJ1-5
V: TRBV19
DNA: TGTGCCAGTACAGGAAGGGACTGGAGCAATCAGCCCCAGCATTTT
CDR3: CASTGRDWSNQPQHF

size: few
D: -
J: TRBJ1-1
V: TRBV10-3
DNA: TGTGCCATCATCCGGGGTGGCACTGAAGCTTTCTTT
CDR3: CAIIRGGTEAFF

size: -
D: -
J: TRBJ2-3
V: TRBV29-1
DNA: TGCAGCGTTGAAGGGGGGGCAAAAGATACGCAGTATTTT
CDR3: CSVEGGAKDTQYF

size: -
D: -
J: TRBJ1-2
V: TRBV7-2
DNA: TGTGCCAGCAGCTTAGGCGTCGGAACCTATGGCTACACCTTC
CDR3: CASSLGVGTYGYTF